This TCR beta chain was documented in a study of response to subunit inactivated influenza vaccine. The CDR3 extends over 15 amino acids. This clonotype was counted at least ten times. The junction differs from germline at one of its ends, possibly a read error. TCRdb reprocessed the RT-PCR reads via MiXCR and lists one record per CDR3 protein. The table records about 570,000 distinct CDR3 sequences, 11% of them present only once. The sample also formed part of further work on T cells expressing NK-cell markers. That report notes: In generating TCR beta cDNA, 5'RACE template switching with UMIs was used. The TCR beta repertoires originated in sorted CD3+CD56+NKG2C+, CD3+CD56+NKG2C- and CD3+CD56-NKG2C+ T cells.

The J gene is TRBJ2-7, the V gene TRBV12-3 or TRBV12-4, with TRBD1 matching over 11 bases. This receptor was obtained from a man between 50 and 59 years old who received an inactivated influenza vaccine. Sequencing used PBMCs from blood, obtained on the day of vaccination. CDR3 nucleotides: TGTGCCAGCAGTTCCAGGACAGGGGGCTCCCACGAGCAGTACTTC. It encodes CASSSRTGGSHEQYF.